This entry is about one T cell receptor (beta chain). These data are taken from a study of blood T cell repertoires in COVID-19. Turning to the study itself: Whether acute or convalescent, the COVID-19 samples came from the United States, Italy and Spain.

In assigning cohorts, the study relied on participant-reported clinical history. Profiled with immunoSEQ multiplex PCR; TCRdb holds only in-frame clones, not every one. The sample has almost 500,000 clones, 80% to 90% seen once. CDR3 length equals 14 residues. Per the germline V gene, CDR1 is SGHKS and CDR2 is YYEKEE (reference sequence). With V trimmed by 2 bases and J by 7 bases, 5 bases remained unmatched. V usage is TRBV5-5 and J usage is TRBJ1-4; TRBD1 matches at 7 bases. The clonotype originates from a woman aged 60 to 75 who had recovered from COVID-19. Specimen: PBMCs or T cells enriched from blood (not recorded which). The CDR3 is CASSFGTALEKLFF. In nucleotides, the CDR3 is TGTGCCAGCAGCTTCGGGACAGCACTTGAAAAACTGTTTTTT.